The TCR beta chain described here comes from a study of blood T cell repertoires in COVID-19. About the study: Spain, Italy and the United States supplied samples that represented acute and convalescent COVID-19. Nucleic acid was either cDNA or gDNA, and it came from T cells, B-cell-depleted T cells, or PBMCs.

Profiled with immunoSEQ multiplex PCR; TCRdb holds only in-frame clones, not every one. The sample has 140,000 to 150,000 clones, around four fifths seen once. Cohort 3 donors were reported recovered after two negative PCRs, clearance, or symptom resolution. This CDR3 is built from 15 residues. V lost 0 bases, J lost 2 bases, and 11 bases lay in between. CDR1 is SGHAT, CDR2 FQNNGV, per germline. This chain links TRBV11-2 with TRBJ2-7; a weak D match, TRBD2 (5 bases). Sequenced material: PBMCs or T cells enriched from blood (not recorded which). This receptor was identified in a woman between 40 and 50 years old who had recovered from COVID-19. The CDR3 DNA reads TGTGCCAGCAGCTTAGATTTCGGGATGGCCTACGAGCAGTACTTC. Amino acid sequence: CASSLDFGMAYEQYF.